These T cell receptor beta chains were read from a single sample in a study of blood T cell repertoires in COVID-19. The repertoire was sequenced with immunoSEQ multiplex PCR; TCRdb's copy has only in-frame clones and lacks some. This repertoire shows about 85,000 clones, about 83% found once; its top ten account for over 5%. The sequenced material came from peripheral blood. The receptors were gathered from a man in his sixties with acute or convalescent COVID-19. Both conserved end residues are part of each CDR3. The D gene is left open where the match is weak. Clone size appears in some rows only: once, few, many, or a class for an expanded clone.

clone_size,j_call,v_call,d_call,cdr3_aa,cdr3_nt
-,TRBJ2-1,TRBV9,-,CASSQRPGSVYNEQFF,TGTGCCAGCAGCCAACGCCCGGGGTCTGTTTATAATGAGCAGTTCTTC
-,TRBJ2-7,TRBV30,-,CAWSPGHYEQYF,TGTGCCTGGAGTCCAGGGCACTACGAGCAGTACTTC
once,TRBJ2-3,TRBV13,-,CASGGGRAADTQYF,TGTGCCAGCGGGGGGGGCCGAGCGGCAGATACGCAGTATTTT
few,TRBJ2-7,TRBV4-1,TRBD1,CASSQGTGGRSYEQYF,TGCGCCAGCAGCCAAGGGACAGGGGGTAGGTCCTACGAGCAGTACTTC
-,TRBJ2-5,TRBV10-2,-,CATRAVSQQETQYF,TGCGCCACGAGGGCCGTATCCCAACAAGAGACCCAGTACTTC
-,TRBJ1-4,TRBV7-6,-,CASSLESVTNEKLFF,TGTGCCAGCAGCCTAGAATCGGTCACTAATGAAAAACTGTTTTTT
once,TRBJ1-5,TRBV28,TRBD1,CASSSSGQGGQPQHF,TGTGCCAGCAGTTCTTCCGGACAGGGTGGTCAGCCCCAGCATTTT
-,TRBJ2-6,TRBV19,TRBD1,CASSIGTGITGANVLTF,TGTGCCAGTAGTATCGGGACAGGGATCACTGGGGCCAACGTCCTGACTTTC
-,TRBJ2-5,TRBV19,TRBD2,CASSTTLGGLETQYF,TGTGCCAGTAGTACGACACTGGGGGGGTTGGAGACCCAGTACTTC
-,TRBJ1-1,TRBV19,TRBD1,CASSFLGTGTPEAFF,TGTGCCAGTAGTTTCCTCGGGACAGGGACCCCTGAAGCTTTCTTT
-,TRBJ1-1,TRBV6-6,-,CARTGGTEAFF,TGTGCCCGCACGGGGGGAACTGAAGCTTTCTTT
-,TRBJ1-1,TRBV11-3,-,CASSLRGQSTEAFF,TGTGCCAGCAGCTTAAGGGGCCAGAGCACTGAAGCTTTCTTT
-,TRBJ2-3,TRBV24-1,TRBD1,CATSSGQGTDTQYF,TGTGCCACCAGTTCGGGACAGGGTACCGATACGCAGTATTTT
-,TRBJ1-2,TRBV27,TRBD1,CASMTGGVHGYTF,TGTGCCAGCATGACAGGGGGCGTTCATGGCTACACCTTC
-,TRBJ1-1,TRBV18,TRBD1,CASSQGASEAFF,TGTGCCAGCTCACAGGGGGCATCGGAAGCTTTCTTT
-,TRBJ2-1,TRBV25-1,TRBD1,CASWGGDRGPLGGNEQFF,TGTGCCAGCTGGGGAGGGGACAGGGGGCCCCTAGGTGGCAATGAGCAGTTCTTC
-,TRBJ2-5,TRBV19,-,CASSKLRQVQETQYF,TGTGCCAGTAGCAAGTTGCGACAGGTTCAAGAGACCCAGTACTTC
-,TRBJ2-4,TRBV19,-,CASSIVDNVAKNIQYF,TGTGCCAGTAGTATAGTTGACAATGTAGCCAAAAACATTCAGTACTTC
-,TRBJ1-6,TRBV4-3,-,CASSQDSGEYSPLHF,TGCGCCAGCAGCCAAGACTCAGGGGAATATTCACCCCTCCACTTT
-,TRBJ2-1,TRBV4-2,-,CASSPGLVFDNEQFF,TGTGCCAGCAGCCCCGGTTTGGTTTTCGACAATGAGCAGTTCTTC
-,TRBJ1-5,TRBV30,TRBD1,CAWSTGVDQPQHF,TGTGCCTGGTCGACAGGGGTGGATCAGCCCCAGCATTTT
-,TRBJ2-1,TRBV9,TRBD2,CASSVDGGAVGEQFF,TGTGCCAGCAGCGTAGACGGGGGGGCCGTAGGTGAGCAGTTCTTC
-,TRBJ2-1,TRBV24-1,TRBD2,CATRRAGGSQEQFF,TGTGCCACCCGACGGGCGGGGGGGTCACAGGAGCAGTTCTTC
-,TRBJ2-3,TRBV11-3,TRBD1,CASSSQGADTQYF,TGTGCCAGCAGCTCCCAGGGGGCGGATACGCAGTATTTT
once,TRBJ1-1,TRBV7-2,TRBD1,CASSSGLQGMNTEAFF,TGTGCCAGCAGCTCGGGTTTACAGGGGATGAACACTGAAGCTTTCTTT
-,TRBJ1-5,TRBV25-1,TRBD1,CASRGTGQDQPQHF,TGTGCCAGCAGGGGGACAGGCCAAGATCAGCCCCAGCATTTT
-,TRBJ2-7,TRBV15,-,CATSSGRQYYEQYF,TGTGCCACCAGCAGTGGTCGACAGTACTACGAGCAGTACTTC
-,TRBJ1-1,TRBV27,-,CASSLRGGKRGTEAFF,TGTGCCAGCAGTCTGCGGGGGGGCAAGCGGGGAACTGAAGCTTTCTTT
-,TRBJ2-5,TRBV24-1,-,CATSDGPETQYF,TGTGCCACCAGTGATGGGCCGGAGACCCAGTACTTC
-,TRBJ1-5,TRBV2,-,CASSPTAINQPQHF,TGTGCCAGCAGTCCGACAGCCATCAATCAGCCCCAGCATTTT
-,TRBJ1-4,TRBV30,TRBD1,CAWRSTGGANEKLFF,TGTGCCTGGAGGTCGACAGGGGGGGCTAATGAAAAACTGTTTTTT
-,TRBJ1-4,TRBV25-1,-,CASSDVATNEKLFF,TGTGCCAGCAGTGACGTGGCCACTAATGAAAAACTGTTTTTT
-,TRBJ2-1,TRBV5-1,TRBD2,CASTPSLAGANEQFF,TGCGCCAGCACACCCTCACTAGCGGGGGCGAATGAGCAGTTCTTC
-,TRBJ2-1,TRBV18,-,CASSPRWGGRDEQFF,TGTGCCAGCTCACCACGATGGGGGGGCCGGGATGAGCAGTTCTTC
-,TRBJ2-7,TRBV18,TRBD1,CASSLLTGTVSYEQYF,TGTGCCAGCTCACTGCTTACCGGGACAGTCTCCTACGAGCAGTACTTC
-,TRBJ2-7,TRBV6-2/TRBV6-3,TRBD2,CASGPRAGGPLEQYF,TGTGCCAGCGGCCCCCGAGCGGGGGGGCCACTCGAGCAGTACTTC
-,TRBJ1-2,TRBV5-1,-,CARLRRVYGYTF,TGCGCCCGTCTCCGCAGGGTCTATGGCTACACCTTC
-,TRBJ1-6,TRBV11-2,TRBD1,CASSSGVGTGHNSPLHF,TGTGCCAGCAGCTCGGGAGTGGGGACAGGTCACAATTCACCCCTCCACTTT
few,TRBJ1-2,TRBV5-6,-,CASSLPELVGYTF,TGTGCCAGCAGCTTGCCCGAGCTGGTCGGCTACACCTTC
-,TRBJ1-5,TRBV9,-,CASSVGFGGKVEAQHF,TGTGCCAGCAGCGTAGGTTTCGGCGGAAAGGTAGAGGCCCAGCATTTT
-,TRBJ1-2,TRBV4-1,TRBD1,CASSQDDRVPGYTF,TGCGCCAGCAGCCAAGATGACAGGGTCCCTGGCTACACCTTC
-,TRBJ1-1,TRBV30,-,CAWTTAHRLEKEAFF,TGTGCCTGGACGACGGCGCACAGACTAGAAAAAGAAGCTTTCTTT
-,TRBJ2-1,TRBV6-6,TRBD2,CASSYVGGAYNEQFF,TGTGCCAGCAGTTACGTGGGGGGGGCCTACAATGAGCAGTTCTTC
-,TRBJ2-7,TRBV2,TRBD2,CASSEGTTLEQYF,TGTGCCAGCAGTGAGGGGACTACGTTGGAGCAGTACTTC
-,TRBJ2-3,TRBV5-4,-,CASSFQGGAPDTQYF,TGTGCCAGCAGCTTCCAAGGGGGGGCCCCAGATACGCAGTATTTT
-,TRBJ1-5,TRBV18,TRBD1,CASSPTVTGAGQPQHF,TGTGCCAGCTCCCCTACAGTAACAGGGGCTGGGCAGCCCCAGCATTTT
-,TRBJ1-3,TRBV5-1,TRBD1,CASSLGSGGKGNTIYF,TGCGCCAGCAGCTTGGGATCAGGGGGGAAAGGAAACACCATATATTTT
-,TRBJ1-1,TRBV6-1,-,CASSDIRGWNTEAFF,TGTGCCAGCAGTGATATTCGGGGTTGGAACACTGAAGCTTTCTTT
-,TRBJ1-2,TRBV3-1/TRBV3-2,-,CASSPVPRDNYGYTF,TGTGCCAGCAGCCCCGTCCCCAGGGATAACTATGGCTACACCTTC
-,TRBJ1-2,TRBV18,TRBD1,CASSPRQGNYGYTF,TGTGCCAGCTCACCACGACAGGGAAACTATGGCTACACCTTC
-,TRBJ1-2,TRBV4-3,TRBD1,CASSQDPSPRDRGRSDGYTF,TGCGCCAGCAGCCAAGATCCCTCGCCCCGGGACAGGGGGCGGTCAGATGGCTACACCTTC
-,TRBJ1-5,TRBV7-8,-,CASSLNGVGNQPQHF,TGTGCCAGCAGCCTCAACGGGGTTGGCAATCAGCCCCAGCATTTT
few,TRBJ2-1,TRBV5-6,-,CASSLGWGDYNEQFF,TGTGCCAGCAGCTTGGGGTGGGGGGACTACAATGAGCAGTTCTTC